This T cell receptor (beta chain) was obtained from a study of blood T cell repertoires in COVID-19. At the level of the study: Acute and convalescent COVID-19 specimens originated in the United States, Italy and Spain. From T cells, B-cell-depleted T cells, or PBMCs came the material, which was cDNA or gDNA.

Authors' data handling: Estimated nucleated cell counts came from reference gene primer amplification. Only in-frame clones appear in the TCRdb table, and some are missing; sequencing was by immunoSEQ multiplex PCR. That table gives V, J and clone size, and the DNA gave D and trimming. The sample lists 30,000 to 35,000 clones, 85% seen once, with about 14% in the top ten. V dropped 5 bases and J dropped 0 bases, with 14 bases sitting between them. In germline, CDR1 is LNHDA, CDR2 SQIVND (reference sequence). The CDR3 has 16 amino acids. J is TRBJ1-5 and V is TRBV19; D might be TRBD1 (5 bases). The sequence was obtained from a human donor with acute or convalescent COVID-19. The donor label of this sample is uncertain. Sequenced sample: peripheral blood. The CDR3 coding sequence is TGTGCCAGTAGTTCCCAGGGATCTTATAGCAATCAGCCCCAGCATTTT. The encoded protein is CASSSQGSYSNQPQHF.